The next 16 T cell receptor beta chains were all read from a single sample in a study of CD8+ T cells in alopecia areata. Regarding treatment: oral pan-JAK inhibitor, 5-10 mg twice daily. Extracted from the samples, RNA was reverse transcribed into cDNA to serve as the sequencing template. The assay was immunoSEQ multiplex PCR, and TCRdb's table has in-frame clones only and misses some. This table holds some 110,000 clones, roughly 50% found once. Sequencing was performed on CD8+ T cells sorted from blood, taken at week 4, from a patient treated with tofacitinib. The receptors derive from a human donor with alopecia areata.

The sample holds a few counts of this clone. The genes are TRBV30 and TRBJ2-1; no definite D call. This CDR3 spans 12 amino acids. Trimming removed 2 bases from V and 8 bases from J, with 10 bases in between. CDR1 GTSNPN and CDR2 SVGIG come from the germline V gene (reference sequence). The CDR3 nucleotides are TGTGCCTGGAGTAGGACCCGGGATGAGCAGTTCTTC. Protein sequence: CAWSRTRDEQFF.

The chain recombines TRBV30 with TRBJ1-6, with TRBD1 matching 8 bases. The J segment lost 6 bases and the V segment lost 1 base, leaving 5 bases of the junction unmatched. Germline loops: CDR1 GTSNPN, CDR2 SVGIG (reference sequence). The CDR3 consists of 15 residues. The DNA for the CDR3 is TGTGCCTGGAGTGAAGGTACAGGGGGTAATTCACCCCTCCACTTT. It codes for CAWSEGTGGNSPLHF.

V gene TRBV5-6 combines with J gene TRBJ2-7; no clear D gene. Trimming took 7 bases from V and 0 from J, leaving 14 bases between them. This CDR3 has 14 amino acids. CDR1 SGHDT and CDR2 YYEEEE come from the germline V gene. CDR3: CASLMDPASYEQYF. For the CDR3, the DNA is TGTGCCAGCCTAATGGACCCCGCCTCCTACGAGCAGTACTTC. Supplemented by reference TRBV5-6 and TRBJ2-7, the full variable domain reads DAGVTQSPTHLIKTRGQQVTLRCSPKSGHDTVSWYQQALGQGPQFIFQYYEEEERQRGNFPDRFSGHQFPNYSSELNVNALLLGDSALYLCASLMDPASYEQYFGPGTRLTVT.

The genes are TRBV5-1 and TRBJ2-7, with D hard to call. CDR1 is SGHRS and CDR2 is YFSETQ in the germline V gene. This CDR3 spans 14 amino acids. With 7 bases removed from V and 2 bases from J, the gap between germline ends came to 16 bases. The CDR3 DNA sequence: TGCGCCAGCCGCGACGCCGGATTAACCTACGAGCAGTACTTC. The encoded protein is CASRDAGLTYEQYF.

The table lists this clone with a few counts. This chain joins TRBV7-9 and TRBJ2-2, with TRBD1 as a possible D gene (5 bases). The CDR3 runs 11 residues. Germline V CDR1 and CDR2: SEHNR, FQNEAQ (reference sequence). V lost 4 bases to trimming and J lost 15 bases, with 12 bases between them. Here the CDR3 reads CASSSDTRMFF. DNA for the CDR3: TGTGCCAGCAGCTCGGACACAAGAATGTTTTTT.

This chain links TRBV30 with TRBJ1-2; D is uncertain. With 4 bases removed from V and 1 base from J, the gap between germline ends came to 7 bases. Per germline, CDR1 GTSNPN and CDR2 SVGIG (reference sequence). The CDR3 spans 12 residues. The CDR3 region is CAWTEDNYGYTF. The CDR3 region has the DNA TGTGCCTGGACTGAGGATAACTATGGCTACACCTTC.

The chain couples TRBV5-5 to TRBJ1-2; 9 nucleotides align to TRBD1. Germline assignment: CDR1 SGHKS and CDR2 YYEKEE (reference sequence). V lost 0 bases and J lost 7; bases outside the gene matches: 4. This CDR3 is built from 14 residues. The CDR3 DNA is TGTGCCAGCAGCTTGGCCGGGACAGGGTTTGGCTACACCTTC. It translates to CASSLAGTGFGYTF.

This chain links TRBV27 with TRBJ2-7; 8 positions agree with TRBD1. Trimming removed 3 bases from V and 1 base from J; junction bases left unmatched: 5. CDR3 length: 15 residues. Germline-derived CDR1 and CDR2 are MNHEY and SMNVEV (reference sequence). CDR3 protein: CASSLSGTGSYEQYF. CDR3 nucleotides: TGTGCCAGCAGTTTGTCAGGGACAGGTTCCTACGAGCAGTACTTC.

CDR3 coding DNA: TGCAGCGTTGAGGGGGACAGACAAATATCCTACGAGCAGTACTTC. Amino acids: CSVEGDRQISYEQYF. This rearrangement joins TRBV29-1 to TRBJ2-7; 7 bases match TRBD1. Germline V gene sequence: CDR1 SQVTM, CDR2 ANQGSEA. The V segment lost 3 bases and the J segment 1 base; nucleotides outside the gene matches: 9. CDR3 length equals 15 residues.

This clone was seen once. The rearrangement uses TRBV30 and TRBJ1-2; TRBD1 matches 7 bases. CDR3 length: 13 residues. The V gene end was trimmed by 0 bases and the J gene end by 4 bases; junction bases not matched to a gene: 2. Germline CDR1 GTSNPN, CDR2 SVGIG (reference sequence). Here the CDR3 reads CAWSVQGPYGYTF. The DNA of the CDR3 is TGTGCCTGGAGTGTACAGGGGCCCTATGGCTACACCTTC.

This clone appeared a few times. This CDR3 reads CASSSLGTGGEETQYF. DNA of the CDR3: TGTGCCAGCAGCTCGTTGGGGACAGGGGGCGAAGAGACCCAGTACTTC. V usage is TRBV7-9 and J usage is TRBJ2-5, with 12 positions matching TRBD1. The CDR3 totals 16 residues. Trimming cost V 4 bases and J 3 bases; bases outside gene matches: 6. Per germline, CDR1 SEHNR and CDR2 FQNEAQ (reference sequence).

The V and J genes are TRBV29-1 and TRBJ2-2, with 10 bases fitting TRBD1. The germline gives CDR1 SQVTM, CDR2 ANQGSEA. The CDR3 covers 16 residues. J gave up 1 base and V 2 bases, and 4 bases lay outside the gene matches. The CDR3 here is CSVESRDRGNTGELFF. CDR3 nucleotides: TGCAGCGTTGAATCGAGGGACAGGGGGAACACCGGGGAGCTGTTTTTT.

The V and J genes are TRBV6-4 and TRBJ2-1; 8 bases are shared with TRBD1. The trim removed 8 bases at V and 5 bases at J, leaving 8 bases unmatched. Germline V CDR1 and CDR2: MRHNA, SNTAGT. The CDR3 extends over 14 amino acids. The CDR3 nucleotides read TGTGCCAGCGAAGGTGGGACAGGCAACAATGAGCAGTTCTTC. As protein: CASEGGTGNNEQFF.

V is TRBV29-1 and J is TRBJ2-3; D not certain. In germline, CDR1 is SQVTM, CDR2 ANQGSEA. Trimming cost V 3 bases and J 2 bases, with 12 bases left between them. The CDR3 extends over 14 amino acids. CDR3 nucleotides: TGCAGCGTTGACGGTGACCATCACACAGATACGCAGTATTTT. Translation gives CSVDGDHHTDTQYF.

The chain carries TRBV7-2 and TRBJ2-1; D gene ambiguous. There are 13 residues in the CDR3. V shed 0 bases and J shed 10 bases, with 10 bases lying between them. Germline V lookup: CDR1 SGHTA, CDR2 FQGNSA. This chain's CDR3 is CASSLAGIIEQFF. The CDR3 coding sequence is TGTGCCAGCAGCTTAGCAGGGATCATCGAGCAGTTCTTC. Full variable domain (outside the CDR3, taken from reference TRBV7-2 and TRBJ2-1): GAGVSQSPSNKVTEKGKDVELRCDPISGHTALYWYRQSLGQGLEFLIYFQGNSAPDKSGLPSDRFSAERTGGSVSTLTIQRTQQEDSAVYLCASSLAGIIEQFFGPGTRLTVL.

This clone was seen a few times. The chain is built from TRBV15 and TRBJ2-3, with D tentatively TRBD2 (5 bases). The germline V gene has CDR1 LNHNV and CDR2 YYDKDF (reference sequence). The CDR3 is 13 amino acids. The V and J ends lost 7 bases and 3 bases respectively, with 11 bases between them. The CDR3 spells CATKDRGTDTQYF. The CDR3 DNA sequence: TGTGCCACCAAGGACCGGGGTACAGATACGCAGTATTTT.